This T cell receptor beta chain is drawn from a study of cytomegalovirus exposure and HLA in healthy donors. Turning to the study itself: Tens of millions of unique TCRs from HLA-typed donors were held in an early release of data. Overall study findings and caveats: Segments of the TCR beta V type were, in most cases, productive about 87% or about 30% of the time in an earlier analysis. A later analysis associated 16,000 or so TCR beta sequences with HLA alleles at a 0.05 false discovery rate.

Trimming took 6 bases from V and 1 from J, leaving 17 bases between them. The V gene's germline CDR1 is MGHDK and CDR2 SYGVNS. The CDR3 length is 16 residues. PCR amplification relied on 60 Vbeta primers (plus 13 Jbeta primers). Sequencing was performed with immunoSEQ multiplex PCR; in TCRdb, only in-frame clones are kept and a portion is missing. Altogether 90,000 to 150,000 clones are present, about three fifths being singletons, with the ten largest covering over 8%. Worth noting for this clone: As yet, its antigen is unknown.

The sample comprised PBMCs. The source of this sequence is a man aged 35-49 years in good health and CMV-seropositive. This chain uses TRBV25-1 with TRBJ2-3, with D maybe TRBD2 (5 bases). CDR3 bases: TGTGCCAGCAGGACCCCCACAGCGGTAGGCACAGATACGCAGTATTTT. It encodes CASRTPTAVGTDTQYF.